These 16 T cell receptor beta chains share one sample of origin, sequenced in a study of blood T cell repertoires in COVID-19. Data came from immunoSEQ multiplex PCR; TCRdb stores just in-frame clones and leaves some out. The repertoire includes more than 65,000 clones, around 89% of them detected once, and more than 8% sits in the top ten. Sequencing was performed on peripheral blood. The receptors here all came from a man aged 45-60 years with acute or convalescent COVID-19.

This clone was seen only once. The J gene is TRBJ2-6, the V gene TRBV3-1 (or the pseudogene TRBV3-2); 7 nucleotides agree with TRBD1. Trimming took 4 bases from V and 2 from J; bases not matched to a gene: 2. CDR1 and CDR2 from the germline V gene are LGHDT and YNNKEL (reference sequence). There are 15 residues in the CDR3. Here the CDR3 reads CASSRQGAGANVLTF. CDR3 in DNA: TGTGCCAGCAGCCGCCAGGGGGCTGGGGCCAACGTCCTGACTTTC.

The chain has TRBV24-1 and TRBJ2-5; a possible D gene is TRBD2 (5 bases). The CDR3 has 15 residues. The V gene's germline CDR1 is KGHDR and CDR2 SFDVKD. V shed 3 bases and J shed 1 base, with 11 bases lying between them. CDR3 nucleotide sequence: TGTGCCACCAGTGATACCATCGGGGTCCAAGAGACCCAGTACTTC. Protein: CATSDTIGVQETQYF.

This chain joins TRBV5-1 and TRBJ1-6; D unresolved. The V end lost 3 bases, the J end lost 0 bases, and 10 bases lay between the germline ends. The germline gives CDR1 SGHRS, CDR2 YFSETQ. The CDR3 sequence is 16 residues long. The DNA for the CDR3 is TGCGCCAGCAGCTCCCGGGAGAGCTCCTATAATTCACCCCTCCACTTT. Its protein is CASSSRESSYNSPLHF.

The genes are TRBV5-4 and TRBJ1-2, with D unclear. The CDR3 has 15 residues. Germline V gene data show CDR1 as SGHNT and CDR2 as YYREEE (reference sequence). V was shortened by 4 bases and J by 2 bases, with 15 bases between the two germline ends. CDR3 protein: CASSRGGQINYGYTF. The CDR3 nucleotides read TGTGCCAGCAGCCGAGGAGGTCAGATAAACTATGGCTACACCTTC.

The chain has TRBV2 and TRBJ1-6; 11 nucleotides match TRBD1. Per the germline V gene, CDR1 is SNHLY and CDR2 is FYNNEI. This CDR3 is built from 16 residues. V shed 10 bases and J 4 bases; nucleotides not matched to a gene: 9. Here the CDR3 reads CATSDRGPVYNSPLHF. CDR3 bases: TGTGCCACTTCGGACAGGGGGCCCGTTTATAATTCACCCCTCCACTTT. Using reference TRBV2 and TRBJ1-6 for the parts outside the CDR3, the full variable domain is EPEVTQTPSHQVTQMGQEVILRCVPISNHLYFYWYRQILGQKVEFLVSFYNNEISEKSEIFDDQFSVERPDGSNFTLKIRSTKLEDSAMYFCATSDRGPVYNSPLHFGNGTRLTVT.

This chain uses TRBV5-5 with TRBJ1-6; D uncertain. This CDR3 contains 15 residues. CDR1 SGHKS and CDR2 YYEKEE come from the germline V gene (reference sequence). V dropped 2 bases and J dropped 7 bases, with 13 bases sitting between them. In DNA form, the CDR3 reads TGTGCCAGCAGCTTCGCAGGTCCAGAAAATTCACCCCTCCACTTT. Its protein product is CASSFAGPENSPLHF. Complete variable domain (other parts from reference TRBV5-5 and TRBJ1-6): DAGVTQSPTHLIKTRGQQVTLRCSPISGHKSVSWYQQVLGQGPQFIFQYYEKEERGRGNFPDRFSARQFPNYSSELNVNALLLGDSALYLCASSFAGPENSPLHFGNGTRLTVT.

This clone was counted between two and nine times. This chain connects TRBV7-9 to TRBJ2-7; 8 bases match TRBD1. The CDR3 totals 12 residues. The junction had 9 bases not matched to a gene; V was cut back by 5 bases and J by 12 bases. CDR1 SEHNR and CDR2 FQNEAQ come from the germline V gene (reference sequence). CDR3 sequence (DNA): TGTGCCAGCAGCCCAGGACAGGGCCCACCGTACTTC. It encodes CASSPGQGPPYF.

This rearrangement joins TRBV30 to TRBJ1-1, with TRBD1 as a possible D gene (5 bases). Germline CDR1 is GTSNPN and CDR2 is SVGIG (reference sequence). This CDR3 has 14 amino acids. Trimming cost V 2 bases and J 1 base, with 11 bases left between them. CDR3 region: CAWSRNRRNTEAFF. CDR3 nucleotide sequence: TGTGCCTGGAGTAGAAACAGGAGGAACACTGAAGCTTTCTTT.

The V gene is TRBV18, the J gene TRBJ2-1; the match to TRBD2 covers 12 bases. V was clipped by 2 bases and J by 0 bases; unmatched bases: 5. The CDR3 covers 18 residues. CDR1 is KGHSH and CDR2 is LQKENI in the germline V gene. The CDR3 loop reads CASSPRLAGAGSYNEQFF. The CDR3 DNA sequence: TGTGCCAGCTCACCAAGACTAGCGGGGGCCGGCTCCTACAATGAGCAGTTCTTC.

CDR3 amino acids: CASTPLSNTEAFF. For the CDR3, the DNA is TGTGCCAGCACCCCCCTCTCGAACACTGAAGCTTTCTTT. This sequence joins TRBV6-5 and TRBJ1-1; no clear D gene. CDR3 length: 13 residues. Germline loops: CDR1 MNHEY, CDR2 SVGAGI. Deletions cut 7 bases from V and 1 base from J, with 10 bases between.

This chain links TRBV19 with TRBJ2-1, with D perhaps TRBD2 (6 bases). V dropped 1 base and J dropped 7 bases, with 17 bases sitting between them. CDR1 LNHDA and CDR2 SQIVND come from the germline V gene (reference sequence). This CDR3 contains 16 residues. The DNA for the CDR3 is TGTGCCAGTAGTATAGGACTAGGGGTGGGAAGGAATGAGCAGTTCTTC. Its protein is CASSIGLGVGRNEQFF. Filled out from reference TRBV19 and TRBJ2-1, the complete variable domain reads DGGITQSPKYLFRKEGQNVTLSCEQNLNHDAMYWYRQDPGQGLRLIYYSQIVNDFQKGDIAEGYSVSREKKESFPLTVTSAQKNPTAFYLCASSIGLGVGRNEQFFGPGTRLTVL.

This chain links TRBV11-2 with TRBJ2-1, with 12 positions matching TRBD2. Per the germline V gene, CDR1 is SGHAT and CDR2 is FQNNGV. The V segment lost 5 bases and the J segment 4 bases; nucleotides outside the gene matches: 9. The CDR3 is 17 amino acids. DNA for the CDR3: TGTGCCAGCAGCGCCAACAGACTAGCGGGGGCATACAATGAGCAGTTCTTC. This codes for CASSANRLAGAYNEQFF.

The chain joins TRBV7-9 to TRBJ1-3; D is undetermined. In germline, CDR1 is SEHNR, CDR2 FQNEAQ (reference sequence). Deletions cut 7 bases from V and 0 bases from J, with 13 bases between. The CDR3 runs 15 residues. Here the CDR3 reads CASTLGDSSGNTIYF. For the CDR3, the DNA is TGTGCCAGCACCCTTGGAGATTCCTCTGGAAACACCATATATTTT.

This chain uses TRBV7-3 with TRBJ1-6; 7 positions match TRBD1. Germline V gene lookup returns CDR1 SGHTA and CDR2 FQGTGA. The CDR3 is 14 residues long. V shed 4 bases and J 6 bases; nucleotides not matched to a gene: 3. CDR3 sequence reads: CASSSGQSNSPLHF. CDR3 bases: TGTGCCAGCAGCTCGGGACAGAGTAATTCACCCCTCCACTTT. Complete variable domain (other parts from reference TRBV7-3 and TRBJ1-6): GAGVSQTPSNKVTEKGKYVELRCDPISGHTALYWYRQSLGQGPEFLIYFQGTGAADDSGLPNDRFFAVRPEGSVSTLKIQRTERGDSAVYLCASSSGQSNSPLHFGNGTRLTVT.

Only one count was recorded for this clone. The chain has TRBV2 and TRBJ1-2; TRBD1 aligns across 8 bases. This CDR3 is built from 14 residues. The trim removed 4 bases at V and 4 bases at J, leaving 5 bases unmatched. From germline, CDR1 is SNHLY and CDR2 FYNNEI. CDR3 DNA: TGTGCCAGCAGTGGGACAGGGTTTACCTATGGCTACACCTTC. This sequence encodes CASSGTGFTYGYTF.

J is TRBJ2-7 and V is TRBV7-2; D is ambiguous. Germline V lookup: CDR1 SGHTA, CDR2 FQGNSA. V lost 3 bases to trimming and J lost 0 bases, with 15 bases between them. This CDR3 spans 16 amino acids. The CDR3 region is CASSLQVATASYEQYF. CDR3 sequence (DNA): TGTGCCAGCAGCTTGCAGGTGGCTACCGCCTCCTACGAGCAGTACTTC.